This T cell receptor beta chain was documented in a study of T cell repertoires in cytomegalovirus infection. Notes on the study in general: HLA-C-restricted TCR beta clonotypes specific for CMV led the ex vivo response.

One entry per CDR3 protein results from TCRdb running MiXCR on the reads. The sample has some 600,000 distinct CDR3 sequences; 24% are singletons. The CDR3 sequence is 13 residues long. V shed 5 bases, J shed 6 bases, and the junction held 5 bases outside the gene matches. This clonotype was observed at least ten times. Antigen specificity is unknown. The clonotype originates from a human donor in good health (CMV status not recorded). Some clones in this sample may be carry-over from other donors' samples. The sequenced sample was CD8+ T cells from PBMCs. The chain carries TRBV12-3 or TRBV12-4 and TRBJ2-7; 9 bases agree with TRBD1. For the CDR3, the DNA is TGTGCCAGCAGTCCTAACAGGGGGCTCGAGCAGTACGTC. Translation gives CASSPNRGLEQYV.